This entry lists 17 T cell receptor beta chains sequenced from one sample in a study of cytomegalovirus exposure and HLA in healthy donors. 60 Vbeta and 13 Jbeta primers were used in PCR. The data were produced by immunoSEQ multiplex PCR, yet TCRdb's version contains in-frame clones alone and is incomplete. The sample records approximately 190,000 clones, approximately 88% being singletons. The sample was PBMCs. These receptors were obtained from a woman aged 45 to 65 in good health and CMV-seropositive.

Only one count was recorded for this clone. The rearrangement links TRBV11-2 to TRBJ2-1, with D possibly being TRBD1 (7 bases). CDR1 is SGHAT and CDR2 is FQNNGV in the germline V gene. The CDR3 loop spans 13 amino acids. V lost 8 bases and J lost 5, with 13 bases in between. DNA of the CDR3: TGTGCCAGCGGGAGGACAGGCAACAATGAGCAGTTCTTC. It is translated as CASGRTGNNEQFF.

The chain couples TRBV2 to TRBJ2-5; the D gene is possibly TRBD1 (6 bases). The V gene lost 2 bases and the J gene lost 0 bases, with 10 bases spanning the gap. Per germline, CDR1 SNHLY and CDR2 FYNNEI. There are 15 residues in the CDR3. CDR3 in amino acids: CASSENRDNQETQYF. In DNA, the CDR3 is TGTGCCAGCAGTGAAAACCGGGACAACCAAGAGACCCAGTACTTC.

This clone was observed a handful of times. The chain is built from TRBV6-5 and TRBJ1-6; TRBD1 matches 8 bases. Looked up from germline, CDR1 is MNHEY and CDR2 is SVGAGI. Trimming took 5 bases from V and 5 from J; bases not matched to a gene: 2. The CDR3 spans 14 residues. The CDR3: CASSRDRHNSPLHF. CDR3 coding DNA: TGTGCCAGCAGTCGGGACAGGCATAATTCACCCCTCCACTTT.

V and J are TRBV29-1 and TRBJ1-2; D is undetermined. V lost 4 bases to trimming and J lost 7 bases, with 13 bases between them. The CDR3 has 12 residues. The germline V gene has CDR1 SQVTM and CDR2 ANQGSEA. Here the CDR3 reads CSVVGRTGGYTF. The CDR3 nucleotides read TGCAGCGTTGTCGGGAGGACGGGTGGCTACACCTTC.

The J gene is TRBJ2-1, the V gene TRBV18; 13 bases agree with TRBD2. Losses at the gene ends were 4 bases for V and 0 bases for J; bases not matched to a gene: 9. In germline, CDR1 is KGHSH, CDR2 LQKENI. The CDR3 is 19 residues long. The CDR3 sequence is CASSRQTSGGLSSYNEQFF. Written as DNA, the CDR3 is TGTGCCAGCTCACGGCAGACTAGCGGGGGGCTAAGCTCCTACAATGAGCAGTTCTTC.

J is TRBJ1-1 and V is TRBV27; D unresolved. V lost 3 bases and J lost 1, with 12 bases in between. Germline V gene sequence: CDR1 MNHEY, CDR2 SMNVEV (reference sequence). The CDR3 has 15 amino acids. CDR3: CASSLRRFGNTEAFF. Written as DNA, the CDR3 is TGTGCCAGCAGTTTGAGGAGGTTTGGGAACACTGAAGCTTTCTTT.

This rearrangement joins TRBV14 to TRBJ1-4, with 7 nucleotides matching TRBD1. After removal of 1 base from V and 4 bases from J, the junction contained 9 bases not matched to a gene. Germline V gene lookup returns CDR1 SGHDN and CDR2 FVKESK. This CDR3 is built from 17 residues. CDR3 region: CASSQGRQGFINEKLFF. CDR3 sequence (DNA): TGTGCCAGCAGCCAAGGGCGACAGGGCTTTATTAATGAAAAACTGTTTTTT.

With respect to this clone: This same CDR3 is encoded by further DNA sequences in the sample. This chain joins TRBV7-2 and TRBJ2-5; 11 nucleotides align to TRBD2. Germline V gene lookup returns CDR1 SGHTA and CDR2 FQGNSA. Trimming cost V 3 bases and J 1 base; bases outside gene matches: 4. This CDR3 comprises 16 residues. CDR3 sequence (DNA): TGTGCCAGCAGCTTTGGGCTAGCGGGGGGCCAAGAGACCCAGTACTTC. This translates into CASSFGLAGGQETQYF.

The chain uses TRBV29-1 and TRBJ2-5; D possibly corresponds to TRBD2 (7 bases). CDR3 length equals 11 residues. The ends were cut back, 5 bases at V and 4 bases at J, with 8 bases in the middle. Germline V gene data show CDR1 as SQVTM and CDR2 as ANQGSEA. The CDR3 DNA sequence: TGCAGCGTTCGGGGGGCAGAGACCCAGTACTTC. Its translation is CSVRGAETQYF.

CDR3 coding DNA: TGTGCCAGCACCGTGACAGGCCCTTATGGCTACACCTTC. Amino acids: CASTVTGPYGYTF. The chain has TRBV2 and TRBJ1-2; perhaps TRBD1 as D (6 bases). The CDR3 contains 13 residues. From germline, CDR1 is SNHLY and CDR2 FYNNEI. V was trimmed by 7 bases and J by 5 bases, leaving 14 bases between them.

This chain links TRBV5-4 with TRBJ2-7; possibly TRBD1 for D (6 bases). Germline V CDR1 and CDR2: SGHNT, YYREEE (reference sequence). V lost 1 base and J lost 7, with 18 bases in between. The CDR3 is made up of 15 amino acids. This chain's CDR3 is CASSLQSGQRGEQYF. The CDR3, as DNA: TGTGCCAGCAGCTTGCAAAGCGGTCAAAGGGGGGAGCAGTACTTC.

The chain has TRBV4-1 and TRBJ2-7, with a weak D call TRBD2 (5 bases). CDR3 length: 15 amino acids. Germline CDR1 and CDR2: MGHRA and YSYEKL. Trimming removed 2 bases from V and 2 bases from J, with 13 bases in between. CDR3 nucleotides: TGCGCCAGCAGCCAACTCCGGACGGGGACCTACGAGCAGTACTTC. Its protein product is CASSQLRTGTYEQYF.

This clone was observed once. This rearrangement joins TRBV7-2 to TRBJ1-2; D is ambiguous. The CDR3 covers 13 residues. V was trimmed by 4 bases and J by 6 bases, leaving 12 bases between them. Germline CDR1 reads SGHTA; CDR2 reads FQGNSA. The CDR3 loop is CASSYQEGHGYTF. The CDR3 DNA sequence: TGTGCCAGCAGCTATCAGGAAGGCCATGGCTACACCTTC.

This clone appeared a single time. The chain carries TRBV5-4 and TRBJ1-3; tentative D call: TRBD1 (6 bases). CDR3 length equals 15 residues. Trimming stripped 4 bases from V and 0 bases from J, with 11 bases between. Germline-derived CDR1 and CDR2 are SGHNT and YYREEE (reference sequence). Here the CDR3 reads CASSQGQLSGNTIYF. In DNA form, the CDR3 reads TGTGCCAGCAGCCAAGGACAGCTCTCTGGAAACACCATATATTTT.

The CDR3 nucleotides read TGTGCCAGCAGCCAAGAGGAGGACTATGGCTACACCTTC. Encoded protein: CASSQEEDYGYTF. The chain couples TRBV14 to TRBJ1-2; D gene ambiguous. Looked up from germline, CDR1 is SGHDN and CDR2 is FVKESK. The CDR3 is 13 residues long. V was clipped by 0 bases and J by 3 bases, with 5 bases between them.

This CDR3 is CASSLDTERYTF. CDR3 DNA sequence: TGTGCCAGCAGCTTAGACACGGAACGCTACACCTTC. The chain has TRBV5-5 and TRBJ1-2, with D unresolved. The CDR3 extends over 12 amino acids. The germline V gene encodes CDR1 SGHKS and CDR2 YYEKEE (reference sequence). V lost 2 bases, J lost 9 bases, and 11 bases lay in between. The complete variable domain, with remaining parts taken from reference TRBV5-5 and TRBJ1-2, reads DAGVTQSPTHLIKTRGQQVTLRCSPISGHKSVSWYQQVLGQGPQFIFQYYEKEERGRGNFPDRFSARQFPNYSSELNVNALLLGDSALYLCASSLDTERYTFGSGTRLTVV.

The J gene is TRBJ2-3, the V gene TRBV9; 8 bases map to TRBD2. The CDR3 runs 16 residues. Germline V gives CDR1 SGDLS, CDR2 YYNGEE. J was trimmed by 4 bases and V by 4 bases; bases with no gene match: 11. CDR3 nucleotides: TGTGCCAGCAGCAGTCGGGGGGGCTCTCTGTCAGATACGCAGTATTTT. Amino acids: CASSSRGGSLSDTQYF.